One sample yielded the 17 T cell receptor beta chains listed below, sequenced in a study of blood T cell repertoires in COVID-19. TCRdb's copy holds only in-frame clones and misses some; the assay was immunoSEQ multiplex PCR. The top ten hold 4% to 6% of the sample, which has 320,000 or so clones, around 90% seen once. The sequencing input was PBMCs or T cells enriched from blood (not recorded which). These receptors came from a man aged 55 to 70 who had recovered from COVID-19.

The chain joins TRBV29-1 to TRBJ2-1; 8 bases are shared with TRBD1. CDR3 length: 15 amino acids. In germline, CDR1 is SQVTM, CDR2 ANQGSEA. Losses at the gene ends were 6 bases for V and 0 bases for J; bases not matched to a gene: 7. The chain's CDR3 is CSVIRGPTSYNEQFF. The CDR3 coding sequence is TGCAGCGTGATCAGGGGGCCCACCTCCTACAATGAGCAGTTCTTC.

With regard to this clone: The same CDR3 can be traced to other DNA sequences in this sample. The chain carries TRBV7-9 and TRBJ2-5; 7 positions agree with TRBD2. The trim removed 4 bases at V and 3 bases at J, leaving 2 bases unmatched. Germline V gene sequence: CDR1 SEHNR, CDR2 FQNEAQ (reference sequence). The CDR3 sequence is 13 residues long. The CDR3 reads CASSYAGEETQYF. In DNA, the CDR3 is TGTGCCAGCAGCTATGCGGGAGAAGAGACCCAGTACTTC.

The V and J genes are TRBV7-8 and TRBJ2-2, with D uncertain. The CDR3 runs to 12 residues. The germline V gene has CDR1 SGHVS and CDR2 FQNEAQ. Trimming shortened V by 5 bases and J by 3 bases, and 4 bases separated the two germline ends. In DNA, the CDR3 is TGTGCCAGCAGCCCGGACACCGGGGAGCTGTTTTTT. As protein: CASSPDTGELFF.

The CDR3 here is CASSIQVEGDTQYF. The CDR3 DNA reads TGTGCCAGTAGTATACAGGTTGAGGGAGATACGCAGTATTTT. J is TRBJ2-3 and V is TRBV19, with D perhaps TRBD2 (5 bases). Between the trimmed V and J ends, which lost 2 bases and 5 bases, there was a span of 11 bases. Germline CDR1 reads LNHDA; CDR2 reads SQIVND (reference sequence). This CDR3 has 14 amino acids.

This clone occurred a few times. CDR3 in amino acids: CASSLGLGGTNTEAFF. CDR3 nucleotides: TGTGCCAGCAGCTTAGGACTGGGGGGGACGAACACTGAAGCTTTCTTT. This rearrangement joins TRBV7-9 to TRBJ1-1; the D gene is possibly TRBD1 (5 bases). The CDR3 sequence is 16 residues long. Trimming cost V 1 base and J 1 base, with 13 bases left between them. Per the germline V gene, CDR1 is SEHNR and CDR2 is FQNEAQ (reference sequence).

The CDR3 nucleotides read TGTGCCAGCACCGCGACTAGCGGGACGTACGAGCAGTACTTC. It specifies CASTATSGTYEQYF. This chain connects TRBV3-1 (or the pseudogene TRBV3-2) to TRBJ2-7, with 11 nucleotides matching TRBD2. Germline lookup yields CDR1 LGHDT and CDR2 YNNKEL (reference sequence). The CDR3 consists of 14 residues. V shed 7 bases and J 4 bases; nucleotides not matched to a gene: 6.

J is TRBJ2-3 and V is TRBV5-1; 7 positions agree with TRBD2. V was pared by 3 bases and J by 4 bases, with 8 bases of the junction left unmatched. The CDR3 spans 15 residues. Germline CDR1 is SGHRS and CDR2 is YFSETQ. CDR3 sequence (DNA): TGCGCCAGCAGCTCTCTAGCGGCTGGGCCAGATACGCAGTATTTT. Encoded protein: CASSSLAAGPDTQYF. The variable domain in full, with the rest retrieved from reference TRBV5-1 and TRBJ2-3, is KAGVTQTPRYLIKTRGQQVTLSCSPISGHRSVSWYQQTPGQGLQFLFEYFSETQRNKGNFPGRFSGRQFSNSRSEMNVSTLELGDSALYLCASSSLAAGPDTQYFGPGTRLTVL.

This clone was seen only once. V and J are TRBV28 and TRBJ2-2; D possibly corresponds to TRBD1 (6 bases). Between the trimmed V and J ends, which lost 3 bases and 0 bases, there was a span of 11 bases. This CDR3 contains 16 residues. The V gene's germline CDR1 is MDHEN and CDR2 SYDVKM. The CDR3 loop reads CASSFSDRPNTGELFF. The CDR3, as DNA: TGTGCCAGCAGTTTTTCTGACAGGCCGAACACCGGGGAGCTGTTTTTT.

V usage is TRBV7-2 and J usage is TRBJ1-1, with a weak D call TRBD1 (6 bases). V lost 5 bases and J lost 8, with 12 bases in between. CDR1 and CDR2 (germline): SGHTA, FQGNSA. The CDR3 has 12 amino acids. Written as DNA, the CDR3 is TGTGCCAGCAGCCGGGACATTTCCGAAGCTTTCTTT. Translating it yields CASSRDISEAFF.

This rearrangement joins TRBV11-3 to TRBJ2-2; 8 positions agree with TRBD1. Germline assignment: CDR1 SGHNT and CDR2 YENEEA. The J segment lost 5 bases and the V segment lost 4 bases, leaving 6 bases of the junction unmatched. The CDR3 is 15 amino acids. The CDR3 DNA reads TGTGCCAGCAGCTCGGGACAGGATATTACCGGGGAGCTGTTTTTT. This gives the protein CASSSGQDITGELFF.

This CDR3 reads CASSAGLAGVDEQFF. CDR3 sequence (DNA): TGCGCCAGCAGCGCTGGACTAGCGGGAGTCGATGAGCAGTTCTTC. The rearrangement joins TRBV5-1 to TRBJ2-1, with 13 bases aligning to TRBD2. This CDR3 has 15 residues. Germline lookup yields CDR1 SGHRS and CDR2 YFSETQ. V shed 4 bases and J 8 bases; nucleotides not matched to a gene: 6.

V and J are TRBV24-1 and TRBJ1-5; D is ambiguous. CDR3 length: 14 amino acids. The V end was cut by 3 bases, the J end by 7 bases, with 12 bases between. Per germline, CDR1 KGHDR and CDR2 SFDVKD. The CDR3 sequence: CATSDLGVGQPQHF. DNA of the CDR3: TGTGCCACCAGTGATCTGGGCGTGGGCCAGCCCCAGCATTTT.

The chain uses TRBV28 and TRBJ1-4; 9 bases agree with TRBD1. This CDR3 contains 15 residues. The germline gives CDR1 MDHEN, CDR2 SYDVKM. The junction had 9 bases not matched to a gene; V was cut back by 5 bases and J by 8 bases. In DNA form, the CDR3 reads TGTGCCAGCAGTCCCTCGACAGGGGGTGTGGAAAAACTGTTTTTT. Protein sequence: CASSPSTGGVEKLFF.

The chain combines TRBV4-1 with TRBJ2-6, with D maybe TRBD1 (6 bases). This CDR3 has 17 residues. Per germline, CDR1 MGHRA and CDR2 YSYEKL. The V end was cut by 4 bases, the J end by 0 bases, with 13 bases between. CDR3 DNA: TGCGCCAGCAGCCCATGGACAGCGTCCTCTGGGGCCAACGTCCTGACTTTC. This gives the protein CASSPWTASSGANVLTF.

The rearrangement joins TRBV2 to TRBJ1-4, with 10 positions matching TRBD1. V was clipped by 6 bases and J by 8 bases; unmatched bases: 6. CDR3 size: 14 residues. From germline, CDR1 is SNHLY and CDR2 FYNNEI. This chain's CDR3 is CASRFGQGGEKLFF. The CDR3 bases are TGTGCCAGCAGGTTTGGACAGGGGGGAGAAAAACTGTTTTTT.

V is TRBV7-2 and J is TRBJ1-1; D is unresolved. Looked up from germline, CDR1 is SGHTA and CDR2 is FQGNSA. This CDR3 comprises 15 residues. With 2 bases removed from V and 1 base from J, the gap between germline ends came to 11 bases. The CDR3 sequence is CASSLRQASNTEAFF. In DNA form, the CDR3 reads TGTGCCAGCAGCTTAAGGCAGGCGTCGAACACTGAAGCTTTCTTT.

The chain couples TRBV7-3 to TRBJ2-1; D perhaps matches TRBD2 (6 bases). The CDR3 is 15 residues long. V was shortened by 5 bases and J by 7 bases, with 18 bases between the two germline ends. From germline, CDR1 is SGHTA and CDR2 FQGTGA. Here the CDR3 reads CASSLLPGARNEQFF. The CDR3 nucleotides are TGTGCCAGCAGCCTCCTACCGGGAGCGAGGAATGAGCAGTTCTTC.